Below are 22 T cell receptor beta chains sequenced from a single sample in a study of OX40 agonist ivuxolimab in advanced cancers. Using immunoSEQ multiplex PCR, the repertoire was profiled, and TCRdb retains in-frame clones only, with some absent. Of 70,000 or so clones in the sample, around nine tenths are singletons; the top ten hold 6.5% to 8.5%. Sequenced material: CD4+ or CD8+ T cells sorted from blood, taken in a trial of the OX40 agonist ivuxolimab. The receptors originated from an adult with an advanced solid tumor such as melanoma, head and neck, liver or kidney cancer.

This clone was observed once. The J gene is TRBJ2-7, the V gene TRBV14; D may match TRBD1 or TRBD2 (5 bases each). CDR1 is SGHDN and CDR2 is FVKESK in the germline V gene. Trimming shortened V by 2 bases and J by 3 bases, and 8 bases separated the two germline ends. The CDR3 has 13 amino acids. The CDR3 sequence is CASSQPGLYEQYF. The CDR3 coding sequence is TGTGCCAGCAGCCAACCGGGGCTCTACGAGCAGTACTTC.

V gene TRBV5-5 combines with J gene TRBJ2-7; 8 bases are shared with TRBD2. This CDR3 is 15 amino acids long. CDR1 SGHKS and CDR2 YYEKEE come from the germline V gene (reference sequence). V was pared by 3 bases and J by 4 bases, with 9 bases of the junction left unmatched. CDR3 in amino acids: CASSSIRGGDYEQYF. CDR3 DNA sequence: TGTGCCAGCAGCTCCATTCGGGGGGGCGATTACGAGCAGTACTTC.

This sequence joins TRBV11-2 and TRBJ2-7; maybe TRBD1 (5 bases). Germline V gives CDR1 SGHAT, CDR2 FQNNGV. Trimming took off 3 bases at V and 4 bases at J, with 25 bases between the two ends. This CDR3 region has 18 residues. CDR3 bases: TGTGCCAGCAGCTTCATTATTGGAGACAGCGAAAATCCTTACGAGCAGTACTTC. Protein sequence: CASSFIIGDSENPYEQYF.

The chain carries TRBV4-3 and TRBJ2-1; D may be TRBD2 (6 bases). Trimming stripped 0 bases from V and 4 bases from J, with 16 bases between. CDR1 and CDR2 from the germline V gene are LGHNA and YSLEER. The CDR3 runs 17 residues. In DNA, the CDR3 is TGCGCCAGCAGCCAAGAACGACCGGGGGATGATTACAATGAGCAGTTCTTC. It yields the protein CASSQERPGDDYNEQFF.

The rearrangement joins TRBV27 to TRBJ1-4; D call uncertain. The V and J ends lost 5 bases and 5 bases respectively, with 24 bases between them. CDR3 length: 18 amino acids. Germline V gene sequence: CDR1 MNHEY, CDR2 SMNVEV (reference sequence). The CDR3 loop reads CASSRLPGRGRSNEKLFF. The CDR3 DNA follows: TGTGCCAGCAGTCGCTTACCCGGTAGAGGGCGGAGCAATGAAAAACTGTTTTTT.

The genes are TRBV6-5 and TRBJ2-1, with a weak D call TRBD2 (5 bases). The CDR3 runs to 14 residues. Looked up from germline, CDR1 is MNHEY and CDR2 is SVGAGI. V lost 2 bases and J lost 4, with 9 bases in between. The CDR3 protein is CASSYGRYYNEQFF. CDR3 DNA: TGTGCCAGCAGTTACGGGAGATATTACAATGAGCAGTTCTTC.

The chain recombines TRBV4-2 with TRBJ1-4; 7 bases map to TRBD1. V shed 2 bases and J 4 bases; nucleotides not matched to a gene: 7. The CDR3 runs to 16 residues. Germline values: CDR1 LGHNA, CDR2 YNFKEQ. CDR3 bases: TGTGCCAGCAGCCAATTCTCGACAGGGATTAATGAAAAACTGTTTTTT. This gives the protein CASSQFSTGINEKLFF.

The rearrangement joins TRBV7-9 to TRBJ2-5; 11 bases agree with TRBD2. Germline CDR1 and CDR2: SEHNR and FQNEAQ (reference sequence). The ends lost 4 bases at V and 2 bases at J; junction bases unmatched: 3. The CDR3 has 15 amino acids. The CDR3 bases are TGTGCCAGCAGCTCGGTAGCGGGGGGGCAAGAGACCCAGTACTTC. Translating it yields CASSSVAGGQETQYF.

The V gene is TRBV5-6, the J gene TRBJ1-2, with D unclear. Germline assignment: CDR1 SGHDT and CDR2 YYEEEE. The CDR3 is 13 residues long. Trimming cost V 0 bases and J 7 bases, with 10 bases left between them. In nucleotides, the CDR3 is TGTGCCAGCAGCTTGGTTGGGGTTGCTGGCTACACCTTC. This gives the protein CASSLVGVAGYTF.

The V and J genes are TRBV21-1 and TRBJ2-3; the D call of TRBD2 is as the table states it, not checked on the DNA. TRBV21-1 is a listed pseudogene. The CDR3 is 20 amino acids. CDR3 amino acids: CASSKAGTNGELPSTDTQYF. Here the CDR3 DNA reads TGTGCCAGCAGCAAAGCGGGAACTAACGGGGAGCTTCCTAGCACAGATACGCAGTATTTT.

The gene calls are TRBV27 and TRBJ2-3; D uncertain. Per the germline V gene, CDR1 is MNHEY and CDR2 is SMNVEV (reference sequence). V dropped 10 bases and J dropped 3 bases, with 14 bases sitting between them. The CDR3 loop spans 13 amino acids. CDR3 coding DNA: TGTGCCACCGGTTATGGGTCGACAGATACGCAGTATTTT. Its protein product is CATGYGSTDTQYF.

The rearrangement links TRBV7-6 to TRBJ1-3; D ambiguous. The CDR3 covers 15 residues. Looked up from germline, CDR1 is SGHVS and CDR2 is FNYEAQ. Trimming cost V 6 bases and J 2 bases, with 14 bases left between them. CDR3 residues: CASSKEAEAGNTIYF. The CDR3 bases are TGTGCCAGCAGTAAAGAGGCGGAAGCTGGAAACACCATATATTTT.

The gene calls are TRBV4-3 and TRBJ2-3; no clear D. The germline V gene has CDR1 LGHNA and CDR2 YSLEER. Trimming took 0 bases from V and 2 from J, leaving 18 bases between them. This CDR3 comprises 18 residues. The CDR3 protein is CASSQDLRQEIITDTQYF. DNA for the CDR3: TGCGCCAGCAGCCAAGATCTTCGGCAGGAAATAATCACAGATACGCAGTATTTT.

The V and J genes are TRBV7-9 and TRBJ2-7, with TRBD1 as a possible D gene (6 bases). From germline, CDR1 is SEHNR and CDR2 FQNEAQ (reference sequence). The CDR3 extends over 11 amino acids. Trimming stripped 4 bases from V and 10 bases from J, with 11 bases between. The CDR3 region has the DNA TGTGCCAGCAGCTCGCCGGGACACCAGTACTTC. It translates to CASSSPGHQYF.

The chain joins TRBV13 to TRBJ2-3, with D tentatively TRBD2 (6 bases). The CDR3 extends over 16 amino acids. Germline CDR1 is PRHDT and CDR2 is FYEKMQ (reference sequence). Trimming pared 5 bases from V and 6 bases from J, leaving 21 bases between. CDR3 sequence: CASSDPGLRGRDTQYF. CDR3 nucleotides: TGTGCCAGCAGCGACCCGGGACTCCGGGGAAGGGATACGCAGTATTTT.

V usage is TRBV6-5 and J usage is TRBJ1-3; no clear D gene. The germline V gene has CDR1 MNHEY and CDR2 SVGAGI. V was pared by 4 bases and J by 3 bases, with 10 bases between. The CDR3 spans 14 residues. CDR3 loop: CASSSTGVGNTIYF. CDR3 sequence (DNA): TGTGCCAGCAGTTCCACGGGAGTTGGAAACACCATATATTTT.

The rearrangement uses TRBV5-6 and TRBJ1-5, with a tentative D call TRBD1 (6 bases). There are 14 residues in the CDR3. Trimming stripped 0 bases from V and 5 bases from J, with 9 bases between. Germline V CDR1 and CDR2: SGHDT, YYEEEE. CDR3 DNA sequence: TGTGCCAGCAGCTTGGGCCAGGGGCATCAGCCCCAGCATTTT. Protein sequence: CASSLGQGHQPQHF.

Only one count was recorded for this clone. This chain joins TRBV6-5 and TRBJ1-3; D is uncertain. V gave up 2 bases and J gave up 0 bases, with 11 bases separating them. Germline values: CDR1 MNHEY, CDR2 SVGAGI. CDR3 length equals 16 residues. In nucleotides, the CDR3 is TGTGCCAGCAGTTACGGTCTTCCCAACTCTGGAAACACCATATATTTT. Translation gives CASSYGLPNSGNTIYF.

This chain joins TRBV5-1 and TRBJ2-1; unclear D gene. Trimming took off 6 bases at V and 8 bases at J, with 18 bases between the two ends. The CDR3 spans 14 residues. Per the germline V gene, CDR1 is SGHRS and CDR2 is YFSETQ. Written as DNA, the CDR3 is TGCGCCAGCAAGGACCCCGCTTTGAGCCATGAGCAGTTCTTC. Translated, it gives CASKDPALSHEQFF.

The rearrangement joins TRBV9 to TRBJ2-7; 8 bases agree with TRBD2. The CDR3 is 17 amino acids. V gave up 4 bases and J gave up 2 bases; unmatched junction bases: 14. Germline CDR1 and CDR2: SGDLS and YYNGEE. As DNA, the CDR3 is TGTGCCAGCAGCAACCCCCGGGGGCGGGGGGAACCCTACGAGCAGTACTTC. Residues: CASSNPRGRGEPYEQYF.

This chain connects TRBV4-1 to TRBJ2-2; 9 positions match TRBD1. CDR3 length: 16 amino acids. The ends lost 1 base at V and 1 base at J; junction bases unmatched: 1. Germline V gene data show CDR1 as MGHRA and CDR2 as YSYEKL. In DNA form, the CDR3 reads TGCGCCAGCAGCCAAGGACAGGGGGAGAACACCGGGGAGCTGTTTTTT. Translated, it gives CASSQGQGENTGELFF.

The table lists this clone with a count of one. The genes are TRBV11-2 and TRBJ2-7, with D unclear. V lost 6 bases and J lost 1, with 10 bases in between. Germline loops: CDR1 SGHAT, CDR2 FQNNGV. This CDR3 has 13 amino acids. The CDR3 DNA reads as TGTGCCAGCAGTCTTTGGGGTTCCTACGAGCAGTACTTC. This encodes CASSLWGSYEQYF.